The clone carrying this T cell receptor beta chain was detected many times. Its antigen remains unidentified. The data are from a study of T cells in Graves' hyperthyroidism and ophthalmopathy. The V and J ends lost 6 bases and 7 bases respectively, with 16 bases between them. CDR3 length: 14 residues. Clinical Activity Scores of at least 3, NOSPECS grades of at least 4 and durations under 3 months characterized ophthalmopathy patients. The CDR3 regions of TCR beta were amplified from RNA transcripts. The TCR CDR3 first-round RT-PCR relied on the HTBI primer set. TCRdb processed the multiplex PCR reads anew with MiXCR; each CDR3 protein has one entry. The table records about half a million distinct CDR3 sequences, around a quarter of them present only once. Study-wide findings and caveats: Appearing also in blood were most of the thyroid clonotypes expanded above 0.001. Stable hyperthyroidism was separated from ophthalmopathy by a model based on 13 V-J features.

The sample comprised blood. The origin of this receptor is a woman between 25 and 40 years old with Graves' ophthalmopathy. The chain employs TRBV12-3 or TRBV12-4 and TRBJ1-5; D is ambiguous. CDR3 in amino acids: CASSPTGPGQPQHF. The CDR3, as DNA: TGTGCCAGCAGCCCGACTGGACCCGGGCAGCCCCAGCATTTT.